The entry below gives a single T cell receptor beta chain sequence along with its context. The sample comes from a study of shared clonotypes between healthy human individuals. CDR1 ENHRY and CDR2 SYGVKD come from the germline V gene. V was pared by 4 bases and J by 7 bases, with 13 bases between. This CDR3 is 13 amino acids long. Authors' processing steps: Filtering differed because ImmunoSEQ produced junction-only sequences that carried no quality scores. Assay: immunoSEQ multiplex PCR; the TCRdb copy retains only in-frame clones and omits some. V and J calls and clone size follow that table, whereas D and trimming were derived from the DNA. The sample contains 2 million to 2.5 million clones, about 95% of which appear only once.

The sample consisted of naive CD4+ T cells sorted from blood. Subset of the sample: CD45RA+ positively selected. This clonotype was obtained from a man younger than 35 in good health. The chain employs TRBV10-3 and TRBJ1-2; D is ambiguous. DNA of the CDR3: TGTGCCATCAGTGGATCCTATACAACTGGCTACACCTTC. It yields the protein CAISGSYTTGYTF.